This T cell receptor beta chain is from a study of read filtering for tumor transcriptome and immune sequencing. Study-level information: Transcriptome libraries were built from DNase-treated RNA. Overall study findings and caveats: Without single-read clonotypes, shared clonotype proportions correlated more between IR-seq and RNA-seq. Approximately 77% of IR-seq clonotypes had a single read, yet these held about 3.5% of reads.

Molecular barcoded adaptors covering alpha/delta and beta/gamma chains were used on approximately 400 ng RNA. TCRdb itself ran the reads through MiXCR, one entry per CDR3 protein. Of 90,000 or so distinct CDR3 sequences listed, 20% to 25% are singletons. At the time of active disease, bone marrow was collected from every patient. This clonotype was found a few times. Its target is not known. Germline V gene sequence: CDR1 GTSNPN, CDR2 SVGIG (reference sequence). The germline V and J ends were trimmed by 8 bases and 1 base, with 11 bases remaining between them. The CDR3 has 13 amino acids. This receptor was taken from a donor over 35 with multiple myeloma. Sequencing was done on a sample of a population of CD138-negative cells sorted from bone marrow. The chain couples TRBV30 to TRBJ2-2; no definite D call. The DNA of the CDR3 is TGTGCCCTACAGAGAGGGAACACCGGGGAGCTGTTTTTT. It translates to CALQRGNTGELFF.